The 18 T cell receptor beta chains presented below share a single source sample, sequenced in a study of blood T cells in healthy people across ages. The use of a sample-barcoded 5' primer and a J-beta primer mix characterized a second PCR of roughly 6 to 12 cycles. Via MiXCR, TCRdb re-called the 5' RACE reads, giving one row per CDR3 protein. The table shows some 900,000 distinct CDR3 sequences, with 40% to 60% occurring only once. The sample was blood. Every receptor here comes from a man in his thirties or forties in good health.

The rearrangement links TRBV21-1 to TRBJ2-7. TRBV21-1 is a documented pseudogene. The CDR3 runs 18 residues. This CDR3 reads CASSKALWQHRDSYGQYF. The CDR3, as DNA: TGTGCCAGCAGCAAAGCGCTTTGGCAGCACAGGGACTCCTACGGGCAGTACTTC.

There are a few counts of this clonotype. This chain links TRBV7-9 with TRBJ1-2; D gene unclear. Germline V gene sequence: CDR1 SEHNR, CDR2 FQNEAQ (reference sequence). V was pared by 1 base and J by 2 bases, with 11 bases between. CDR3 length: 15 residues. The CDR3 sequence is CASSLEVSPNYGYTF. The CDR3 region has the DNA TGTGCCAGCAGCTTAGAAGTCAGCCCAAACTATGGCTACACCTTC.

This clonotype showed up just a few times. V usage is TRBV6-5 and J usage is TRBJ2-7; 9 nucleotides align to TRBD2. The tail of the sequence fits TRBJ2-5 better, so the J call may be wrong. Germline CDR1 MNHEY, CDR2 SVGAGI. This CDR3 has 16 residues. Here the CDR3 reads CASSRISGGTGETQYF. In nucleotides, the CDR3 is TGTGCCAGCAGTCGCATTAGCGGGGGCACCGGGGAGACCCAGTACTTC.

The rearrangement joins TRBV27 to TRBJ2-7; 9 nucleotides align to TRBD1. The J call may be mistaken, given a closer DNA end match to TRBJ2-5. Per germline, CDR1 MNHEY and CDR2 SMNVEV (reference sequence). The CDR3 covers 17 residues. For the CDR3, the DNA is TGTGCCAGCAGTTTACATACGCCGGGACAGGGTTTGGGGACCCAGTACTTC. Encoded protein: CASSLHTPGQGLGTQYF.

V usage is TRBV6-4 and J usage is TRBJ2-5; 12 positions agree with TRBD1. CDR3 size: 15 residues. V lost 6 bases and J lost 5; bases outside the gene matches: 7. CDR1 and CDR2 (germline): MRHNA, SNTAGT. The CDR3 region has the DNA TGTGCCAGCAGCGTCGGGACAGGGGGCCACGAGACCCAGTACTTC. Amino acid sequence: CASSVGTGGHETQYF.

The chain is built from TRBV12-3 or TRBV12-4 and TRBJ2-2; D remains ambiguous. Trimming took 6 bases from V and 0 from J, leaving 8 bases between them. The CDR3 contains 14 residues. CDR3 DNA sequence: TGTGCCAGCAGGGCGACACCGAACACCGGGGAGCTGTTTTTT. Its protein product is CASRATPNTGELFF.

This clonotype turned up a few times. The chain carries TRBV5-1 and TRBJ1-2; D remains unclear. Germline values: CDR1 SGHRS, CDR2 YFSETQ. V dropped 0 bases and J dropped 5 bases, with 11 bases sitting between them. The CDR3 loop spans 14 amino acids. DNA of the CDR3: TGCGCCAGCAGCTTGGAGGTGACACATTATGGCTACACCTTC. Encoded protein: CASSLEVTHYGYTF.

A note on this clonotype: A much larger clone lies one base from this, so it may be a read error. V and J are TRBV27 and TRBJ2-7; D ambiguous. CDR3 length: 14 amino acids. Per the germline V gene, CDR1 is MNHEY and CDR2 is SMNVEV (reference sequence). V lost 10 bases and J 3 bases, leaving 19 bases between the germline ends. The CDR3 DNA reads TGTGCCAACAGCGACCGGACCGCCAACTACGAGCAGTACTTC. This sequence encodes CANSDRTANYEQYF.

The genes are TRBV3-1 and TRBJ2-3; 9 nucleotides align to TRBD2. V lost 4 bases and J lost 4; bases outside the gene matches: 12. The V gene's germline CDR1 is LGHDT and CDR2 YNNKEL (reference sequence). The CDR3 spans 17 residues. CDR3 residues: CASSPLGRGGQSDTQYF. For the CDR3, the DNA is TGTGCCAGCAGCCCGCTGGGGCGGGGGGGGCAGTCAGATACGCAGTATTTT.

The rearrangement links TRBV7-2 to TRBJ2-7, with TRBD2 identical over 7 bases. The length of the CDR3 is 15 residues. The trim removed 0 bases at V and 0 bases at J, leaving 2 bases unmatched. The germline V gene has CDR1 SGHTA and CDR2 FQGNSA. This CDR3 reads CASSLARDYSYEQYF. The CDR3 region has the DNA TGTGCCAGCAGCTTAGCACGGGACTACTCCTACGAGCAGTACTTC.

This sequence joins TRBV20-1 and TRBJ2-3, with D possibly being TRBD2 (5 bases). The length of the CDR3 is 13 residues. The germline V and J ends were trimmed by 3 bases and 8 bases, with 15 bases remaining between them. The germline gives CDR1 DFQATT, CDR2 SNEGSKA (reference sequence). CDR3 loop: CSARDRDLSTQYF. CDR3 DNA: TGCAGTGCTAGGGACCGGGATCTAAGTACGCAGTATTTT.

CDR3 protein: CASSSGVTNYGYTF. CDR3 DNA: TGTGCCAGCTCCTCAGGGGTCACCAACTATGGCTACACCTTC. The chain uses TRBV18 and TRBJ1-2; D is perhaps TRBD1 (6 bases). The germline V gene encodes CDR1 KGHSH and CDR2 LQKENI. Between the trimmed V and J ends, which lost 6 bases and 2 bases, there was a span of 13 bases. The CDR3 extends over 14 amino acids.

This clonotype has only a few counts. The chain has TRBV7-9 and TRBJ2-1; TRBD2 aligns across 14 bases. This CDR3 has 17 residues. V shed 5 bases and J 4 bases; nucleotides not matched to a gene: 7. The germline CDR1 and CDR2 sequences are SEHNR and FQNEAQ (reference sequence). CDR3 region: CASSHWTSGGKYNEQFF. CDR3 DNA: TGTGCCAGCAGCCATTGGACTAGCGGGGGGAAGTACAATGAGCAGTTCTTC.

The chain couples TRBV14 to TRBJ2-5, with TRBD2 as a possible D gene (7 bases). Trimming took off 0 bases at V and 5 bases at J, with 22 bases between the two ends. The CDR3 has 18 amino acids. CDR1 is SGHDN, CDR2 FVKESK, per germline. The CDR3 is CASSQDSIYGGQGETQYF. The CDR3 DNA reads as TGTGCCAGCAGCCAAGATTCGATATACGGGGGGCAAGGGGAGACCCAGTACTTC.

The rearrangement uses TRBV12-5 and TRBJ1-2; 9 bases match TRBD1. J lost 7 bases, V lost 5 bases, and 11 bases had no gene match. Germline V gene sequence: CDR1 LGHNT, CDR2 FRNRAP. The CDR3 contains 15 residues. The CDR3 loop is CASGPNRGPSGGYTF. CDR3 bases: TGTGCTAGTGGTCCAAACAGGGGGCCTTCGGGTGGCTACACCTTC.

The table lists this clonotype with many counts. The chain is built from TRBV5-1 and TRBJ2-2; 9 bases match TRBD1. Per germline, CDR1 SGHRS and CDR2 YFSETQ. With 2 bases clipped from V and 1 base from J, the junction kept 3 bases outside the gene matches. The CDR3 has 16 amino acids. The CDR3 DNA reads as TGCGCCAGCAGCTTTCCGGGACAGGGGAACACCGGGGAGCTGTTTTTT. Encoded protein: CASSFPGQGNTGELFF.

This clonotype showed up just a few times. V and J are TRBV12-3 or TRBV12-4 and TRBJ2-4; 9 bases align to TRBD2. The DNA end is a closer match to TRBJ2-7, so the J assignment may be wrong. This CDR3 is 14 amino acids long. As DNA, the CDR3 is TGTGCCAGCAGGGGTAGCGGGGGATCTCTCGAGCAGTACTTC. Its translation is CASRGSGGSLEQYF.

This chain links TRBV6-6 with TRBJ1-1; TRBD1 is a possible D gene (6 bases). Germline V gene sequence: CDR1 MNHNY, CDR2 SVGAGI (reference sequence). Deletions cut 2 bases from V and 7 bases from J, with 11 bases between. There are 13 residues in the CDR3. This CDR3 reads CASSYRRTDEAFF. The CDR3, as DNA: TGTGCCAGCAGTTACCGTAGGACAGATGAAGCTTTCTTT.